The 14 T cell receptor beta chains reported below all come from one sample, sequenced in a study of cytomegalovirus exposure and HLA in healthy donors. It was with 60 Vbeta and 13 Jbeta primers that the PCR ran. Clones were read by immunoSEQ multiplex PCR, and TCRdb kept only the in-frame ones, dropping some. Of approximately 170,000 clones in the sample, about 76% are singletons; the top ten hold 7% to 9%. Input material: PBMCs. These receptors all come from a male donor in good health and CMV-seropositive.

This sequence joins TRBV6-1 and TRBJ2-7; possibly TRBD1 for D (5 bases). Trimming pared 10 bases from V and 7 bases from J, leaving 20 bases between. This CDR3 spans 13 amino acids. Per germline, CDR1 MNHNS and CDR2 SASEGT. The CDR3 DNA reads TGTGCCACCTCAGACAGCCCGTCTCGGGAGCAGTACTTC. This translates into CATSDSPSREQYF.

This chain connects TRBV6-4 to TRBJ2-1; D is unresolved. Germline loops: CDR1 MRHNA, CDR2 SNTAGT. This CDR3 has 13 residues. V dropped 5 bases and J dropped 5 bases, with 10 bases sitting between them. Here the CDR3 DNA reads TGTGCCAGCAGTCCCTTTTCCGACAATGAGCAGTTCTTC. Translating it yields CASSPFSDNEQFF.

This clone was recorded only once. The chain joins TRBV19 to TRBJ1-2; D uncertain. The germline V and J ends were trimmed by 6 bases and 3 bases, with 8 bases remaining between them. Germline CDR1 LNHDA, CDR2 SQIVND (reference sequence). CDR3 length: 12 amino acids. The chain's CDR3 is CASSRGDYGYTF. The CDR3 DNA reads as TGTGCCAGTAGCCGCGGGGACTATGGCTACACCTTC.

The V and J genes are TRBV4-3 and TRBJ2-3; 8 bases match TRBD2. From germline, CDR1 is LGHNA and CDR2 YSLEER. The CDR3 contains 18 residues. The J segment lost 5 bases and the V segment lost 4 bases, leaving 17 bases of the junction unmatched. CDR3 sequence reads: CASSPGAGGGYEGDTQYF. CDR3 DNA sequence: TGCGCCAGCAGCCCCGGGGCGGGCGGGGGGTACGAGGGAGATACGCAGTATTTT.

V and J are TRBV5-6 and TRBJ1-1, with D possibly being TRBD1 (5 bases). Looked up from germline, CDR1 is SGHDT and CDR2 is YYEEEE. The CDR3 consists of 12 residues. The V end was cut by 5 bases, the J end by 3 bases, with 8 bases between. CDR3 nucleotides: TGTGCCAGCAGTGGAGGGGACACTGAAGCTTTCTTT. It encodes CASSGGDTEAFF.

This clone was observed a single time. The chain couples TRBV5-1 to TRBJ1-3; TRBD1 agrees at 7 bases. The CDR3 contains 16 residues. Germline V gives CDR1 SGHRS, CDR2 YFSETQ. The V and J ends lost 5 bases and 0 bases, in that order; junction bases with no gene match: 8. The CDR3 is CASSRDRPSSGNTIYF. The CDR3 DNA reads as TGCGCCAGCAGTCGGGACAGACCGAGCTCTGGAAACACCATATATTTT. Full variable domain (missing parts from reference TRBV5-1 and TRBJ1-3): KAGVTQTPRYLIKTRGQQVTLSCSPISGHRSVSWYQQTPGQGLQFLFEYFSETQRNKGNFPGRFSGRQFSNSRSEMNVSTLELGDSALYLCASSRDRPSSGNTIYFGEGSWLTVV.

The rearrangement uses TRBV23-1 and TRBJ1-1; D uncertain. TRBV23-1 counts as an open reading frame of uncertain function. This CDR3 has 14 residues. Trimming took off 0 bases at V and 7 bases at J, with 12 bases between the two ends. The CDR3 protein is CASSQSGGSLEAFF. CDR3 nucleotide sequence: TGCGCCAGCAGTCAATCAGGTGGGAGCCTTGAAGCTTTCTTT.

The chain uses TRBV6-6 and TRBJ1-5, with TRBD1 matching 8 bases. Per germline, CDR1 MNHNY and CDR2 SVGAGI (reference sequence). The CDR3 is 15 residues long. Trimming took 5 bases from V and 2 from J; bases not matched to a gene: 5. CDR3 bases: TGTGCCAGCAGTCTCATACAGGGGGGCAATCAGCCCCAGCATTTT. Protein product: CASSLIQGGNQPQHF.

This clone appeared once. This chain joins TRBV30 and TRBJ1-2; TRBD1 is a possible D gene (6 bases). CDR3 size: 13 residues. Looked up from germline, CDR1 is GTSNPN and CDR2 is SVGIG (reference sequence). V lost 7 bases and J 3 bases, leaving 15 bases between the germline ends. The CDR3 is CAYTGSWYYGYTF. The CDR3 DNA reads as TGTGCCTACACAGGGAGCTGGTACTATGGCTACACCTTC.

The CDR3 DNA follows: TGTGCCAGTACCTCAGCCGGGACAGGTTCCGGGGAGCTGTTTTTT. It codes for CASTSAGTGSGELFF. The chain links TRBV19 to TRBJ2-2, with 8 nucleotides matching TRBD1. The J segment lost 6 bases and the V segment lost 7 bases, leaving 10 bases of the junction unmatched. The germline CDR1 and CDR2 sequences are LNHDA and SQIVND (reference sequence). CDR3 length equals 15 residues.

The gene calls are TRBV15 and TRBJ2-1, with 7 bases aligning to TRBD2. The CDR3 is 15 amino acids. Looked up from germline, CDR1 is LNHNV and CDR2 is YYDKDF (reference sequence). J gave up 7 bases and V 3 bases, and 9 bases lay outside the gene matches. CDR3 sequence (DNA): TGTGCCACCAGCAGGGGGGGGATTTCTTCTAATGAGCAGTTCTTC. It is translated as CATSRGGISSNEQFF.

The chain is built from TRBV7-9 and TRBJ2-1; 8 bases fit TRBD2. The V gene's germline CDR1 is SEHNR and CDR2 FQNEAQ (reference sequence). Trimming at V came to 0 bases and at J to 7 bases, leaving 8 bases not matched to a gene. This CDR3 is 16 amino acids long. CDR3 nucleotide sequence: TGTGCCAGCAGCTTAGCGCGGAGCGGGGGAGGGAATGAGCAGTTCTTC. Protein product: CASSLARSGGGNEQFF.

This rearrangement joins TRBV2 to TRBJ1-2; no firm D call. Germline lookup yields CDR1 SNHLY and CDR2 FYNNEI. The V end was cut by 4 bases, the J end by 6 bases, with 15 bases between. This CDR3 has 14 amino acids. CDR3 in amino acids: CASSAEAPKHGYTF. CDR3 nucleotides: TGTGCCAGCAGTGCAGAGGCTCCCAAGCATGGCTACACCTTC.

The chain has TRBV7-9 and TRBJ1-2, with D unresolved. V lost 3 bases to trimming and J lost 2 bases, with 7 bases between them. The germline V gene has CDR1 SEHNR and CDR2 FQNEAQ (reference sequence). CDR3 length equals 13 residues. Written as DNA, the CDR3 is TGTGCCAGCAGCTTGAGAGAGAACTATGGCTACACCTTC. Translating gives CASSLRENYGYTF.